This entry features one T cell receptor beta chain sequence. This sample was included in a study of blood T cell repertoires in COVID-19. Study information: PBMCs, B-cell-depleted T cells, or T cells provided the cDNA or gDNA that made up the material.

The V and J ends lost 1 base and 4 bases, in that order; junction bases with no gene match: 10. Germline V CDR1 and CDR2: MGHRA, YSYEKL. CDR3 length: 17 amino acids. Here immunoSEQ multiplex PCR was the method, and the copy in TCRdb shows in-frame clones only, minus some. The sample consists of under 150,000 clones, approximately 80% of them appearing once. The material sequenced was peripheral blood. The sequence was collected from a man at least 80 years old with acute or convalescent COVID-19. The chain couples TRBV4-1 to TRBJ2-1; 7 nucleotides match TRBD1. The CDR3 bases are TGCGCCAGCAGCCAAGTATTACAGGGGAGAAGGTACAATGAGCAGTTCTTC. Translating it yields CASSQVLQGRRYNEQFF.